These 15 T cell receptor beta chains were sequenced from one sample in a study of T cells expressing NK-cell markers. TCRdb re-called the 5' RACE reads and shows each CDR3 protein once, DNA omitted. The listing records about 550,000 distinct CDR3 sequences. Sample: blood T cells: a sorted CD56 or NKG2C T cell subset, CD4+ or CD8+ T cells, or bulk PBMC T cells (not recorded which). The source of these receptors is a man aged 18 to 29 in good health.

CDR3: CSARDWGQGPYGYTF. The V call is TRBV20-1, the J call TRBJ1-2; the TCRdb call, TRBD1, lacks DNA for checking. CDR1 and CDR2 from the germline V gene are DFQATT and SNEGSKA (reference sequence). The CDR3 is made up of 15 amino acids.

The V call is TRBV6-5, the J call TRBJ1-1; TCRdb picks TRBD1, but there is no DNA to check that call. Per germline, CDR1 MNHEY and CDR2 SVGAGI. This CDR3 spans 13 amino acids. The CDR3 loop is CASTDGSGEEAFF.

This chain uses TRBV7-2 with TRBJ2-7; TCRdb returns TRBD1, unconfirmable since there is no DNA. The CDR3 runs 14 residues. CDR1 is SGHTA and CDR2 is FQGNSA in the germline V gene. The CDR3 spells CASSWGQGVYEQYF.

The V gene is TRBV7-2, the J gene TRBJ2-1; TCRdb outputs TRBD2, but without DNA this stays unchecked. Germline lookup yields CDR1 SGHTA and CDR2 FQGNSA. The length of the CDR3 is 14 residues. The CDR3 sequence is CASSPGRAYNEQFF. Supplemented by reference TRBV7-2 and TRBJ2-1, the full variable domain reads GAGVSQSPSNKVTEKGKDVELRCDPISGHTALYWYRQSLGQGLEFLIYFQGNSAPDKSGLPSDRFSAERTGGSVSTLTIQRTQQEDSAVYLCASSPGRAYNEQFFGPGTRLTVL.

This rearrangement joins TRBV12-3 or TRBV12-4 to TRBJ1-5; TCRdb gives TRBD1 as the D gene, but with no DNA this cannot be confirmed. This CDR3 is built from 13 residues. The CDR3 sequence: CASAGTENQPQHF.

This chain uses TRBV12-3 or TRBV12-4 with TRBJ2-1; TCRdb names TRBD1, which stays unverified in the absence of DNA. The length of the CDR3 is 18 residues. CDR3 residues: CASSFPPGQGNSYNEQFF.

The rearrangement joins TRBV4-2 to TRBJ2-1; the D call from TCRdb, TRBD1, cannot be confirmed without DNA. Germline assignment: CDR1 LGHNA and CDR2 YNFKEQ. The CDR3 runs 17 residues. This CDR3 reads CASSPFTAQGRHDEQFF.

The chain joins TRBV7-9 to TRBJ1-3; the TCRdb D gene call, TRBD1, has no DNA to confirm it. The CDR3 extends over 15 amino acids. The germline CDR1 and CDR2 sequences are SEHNR and FQNEAQ (reference sequence). CDR3 residues: CASSAGQSSGNTIYF.

The J gene is TRBJ1-1, the V gene TRBV20-1; as DNA is missing, the TRBD1 call by TCRdb cannot be tested. The CDR3 sequence is 14 residues long. CDR1 and CDR2 from the germline V gene are DFQATT and SNEGSKA (reference sequence). This CDR3 is CSGIEQGLNTEAFF.

This sequence joins TRBV24-1 and TRBJ2-3; TCRdb designates TRBD1, a call that cannot be tested without DNA. This CDR3 region has 15 residues. Germline values: CDR1 KGHDR, CDR2 SFDVKD. The CDR3 sequence: CATSDLGRGRDTQYF.

The rearrangement uses TRBV7-9 and TRBJ1-5; there is no DNA to check the TCRdb D call of TRBD1. The CDR3 runs to 15 residues. Germline V gene lookup returns CDR1 SEHNR and CDR2 FQNEAQ (reference sequence). The CDR3 reads CASSLVGVGNQPQHF.

The gene calls are TRBV30 and TRBJ2-7. There are 12 residues in the CDR3. Germline CDR1 reads GTSNPN; CDR2 reads SVGIG (reference sequence). CDR3 sequence: CAWSKIAREQYF. Full variable domain (remainder filled in from reference TRBV30 and TRBJ2-7): SQTIHQWPATLVQPVGSPLSLECTVEGTSNPNLYWYRQAAGRGLQLLFYSVGIGQISSEVPQNLSASRPQDRQFILSSKKLLLSDSGFYLCAWSKIAREQYFGPGTRLTVT.

The rearrangement uses TRBV5-1 and TRBJ2-1; TCRdb lists TRBD1, though no DNA is available to test this call. The CDR3 covers 16 residues. Germline lookup yields CDR1 SGHRS and CDR2 YFSETQ. The CDR3: CASSLERDRGINEQFF. Full variable domain (missing parts from reference TRBV5-1 and TRBJ2-1): KAGVTQTPRYLIKTRGQQVTLSCSPISGHRSVSWYQQTPGQGLQFLFEYFSETQRNKGNFPGRFSGRQFSNSRSEMNVSTLELGDSALYLCASSLERDRGINEQFFGPGTRLTVL.

This chain links TRBV5-1 with TRBJ1-1; TCRdb gives TRBD1 as the D gene, but with no DNA this cannot be confirmed. The CDR3 is 15 amino acids. From germline, CDR1 is SGHRS and CDR2 YFSETQ. The CDR3 loop is CASSQTTGRFTEAFF.

The rearrangement uses TRBV19 and TRBJ2-1. The CDR3 extends over 13 amino acids. The germline V gene encodes CDR1 LNHDA and CDR2 SQIVND (reference sequence). The CDR3 reads CASSIGPSNEQFF.